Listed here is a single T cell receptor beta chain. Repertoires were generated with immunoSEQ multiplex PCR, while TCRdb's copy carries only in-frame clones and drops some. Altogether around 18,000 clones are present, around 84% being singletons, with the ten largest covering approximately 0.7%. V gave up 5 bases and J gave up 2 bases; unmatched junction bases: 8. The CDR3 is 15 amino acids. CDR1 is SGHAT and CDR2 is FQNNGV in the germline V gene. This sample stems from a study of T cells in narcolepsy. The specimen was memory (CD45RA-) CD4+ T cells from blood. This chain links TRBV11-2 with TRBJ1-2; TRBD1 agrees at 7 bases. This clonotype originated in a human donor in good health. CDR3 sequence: CASSLLGGANYGYTF. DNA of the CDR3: TGTGCCAGCAGCCTGCTAGGGGGCGCAAACTATGGCTACACCTTC.